Listed below are T cell receptor beta chains from one sample, sequenced in a study of T-cell memory formation after mild COVID-19. One entry per CDR3 protein, called by TCRdb with MiXCR from the 5' RACE reads. The sample holds roughly 350,000 distinct CDR3 sequences; 20% to 25% are singletons and the top ten take 12%. Sequencing was performed on PBMCs or a T cell subset sorted from them (not recorded which). The receptor set was obtained from an adult woman who had mild COVID-19 (a few samples of this study predate the infection). Cell type and time point are not known. CDR3s include the opening cysteine and the closing phenylalanine or tryptophan. Fields, in order: clone size, J gene, D gene, V gene, CDR3 protein, CDR3 DNA. A D gene is named only where the DNA matches it firmly. Clone size, where shown, is once, few, many, or a class for clones that have expanded.

abundance: NA
j_gene: TRBJ2-2
d_gene: NA
v_gene: TRBV6-6
CDR3aa: CASSPMGLGLSTGELFF
CDR3nt: TGTGCCAGCAGTCCAATGGGGCTAGGACTCAGCACCGGGGAGCTGTTTTTT

abundance: few
j_gene: TRBJ2-7
d_gene: NA
v_gene: TRBV3-1
CDR3aa: CASSQAGLSEQYF
CDR3nt: TGTGCCAGCAGCCAAGCGGGGTTAAGCGAGCAGTACTTC

abundance: few
j_gene: TRBJ1-1
d_gene: NA
v_gene: TRBV12-3/TRBV12-4
CDR3aa: CASSLQGLGTEAFF
CDR3nt: TGTGCCAGCAGTTTACAGGGATTGGGCACTGAAGCTTTCTTT

abundance: NA
j_gene: TRBJ2-3
d_gene: NA
v_gene: TRBV7-7
CDR3aa: CASSLDGGPTDTQYF
CDR3nt: TGTGCCAGCAGCTTAGACGGGGGGCCTACAGATACGCAGTATTTT

abundance: few
j_gene: TRBJ2-5
d_gene: TRBD1
v_gene: TRBV9
CDR3aa: CASSLGQHQETQYF
CDR3nt: TGTGCCAGCAGCCTGGGACAGCACCAAGAGACCCAGTACTTC

abundance: NA
j_gene: TRBJ2-5
d_gene: TRBD1
v_gene: TRBV6-6
CDR3aa: CASSPPWTGGETQYF
CDR3nt: TGTGCCAGCAGTCCACCGTGGACAGGTGGGGAGACCCAGTACTTC

abundance: few
j_gene: TRBJ1-3
d_gene: NA
v_gene: TRBV9
CDR3aa: CASSVDQPGNTIYF
CDR3nt: TGTGCCAGCAGCGTAGACCAACCTGGAAACACCATATATTTT

abundance: NA
j_gene: TRBJ2-7
d_gene: NA
v_gene: TRBV6-5
CDR3aa: CASSYFRGTEQYF
CDR3nt: TGTGCCAGCAGTTACTTTAGGGGTACCGAGCAGTACTTC

abundance: few
j_gene: TRBJ2-3
d_gene: TRBD2
v_gene: TRBV5-6
CDR3aa: CASSLVAFSGGLVGTDTQYF
CDR3nt: TGTGCCAGCAGCTTGGTTGCTTTTAGCGGGGGGCTAGTAGGCACAGATACGCAGTATTTT

abundance: NA
j_gene: TRBJ2-3
d_gene: NA
v_gene: TRBV13
CDR3aa: CASSLESSRTVWGTDTQYF
CDR3nt: TGTGCCAGCAGCTTAGAATCCTCCAGGACGGTCTGGGGCACAGATACGCAGTATTTT

abundance: NA
j_gene: TRBJ2-3
d_gene: NA
v_gene: TRBV20-1
CDR3aa: CSARGGGLSTDTQYF
CDR3nt: TGCAGTGCTCGGGGTGGGGGGCTAAGCACAGATACGCAGTATTTT

abundance: few
j_gene: TRBJ1-2
d_gene: NA
v_gene: TRBV7-2
CDR3aa: CASSLDRQTNYGYTF
CDR3nt: TGTGCCAGCAGCTTAGACAGGCAGACTAACTATGGCTACACCTTC

abundance: NA
j_gene: TRBJ2-7
d_gene: TRBD2
v_gene: TRBV4-1
CDR3aa: CASSQEGLAYEQYF
CDR3nt: TGCGCCAGCAGCCAAGAAGGACTAGCTTACGAGCAGTACTTC

abundance: NA
j_gene: TRBJ2-3
d_gene: NA
v_gene: TRBV9
CDR3aa: CASSVMSGSTDTQYF
CDR3nt: TGTGCCAGCAGCGTAATGAGCGGTAGCACAGATACGCAGTATTTT

abundance: few
j_gene: TRBJ1-1
d_gene: NA
v_gene: TRBV30
CDR3aa: CAWSVTSNTEAFF
CDR3nt: TGTGCCTGGAGTGTAACATCGAACACTGAAGCTTTCTTT

abundance: NA
j_gene: TRBJ2-7
d_gene: NA
v_gene: TRBV6-5
CDR3aa: CASSAGDRFTDEQYF
CDR3nt: TGTGCCAGCAGTGCGGGGGACAGGTTCACGGACGAGCAGTACTTC

abundance: NA
j_gene: TRBJ1-5
d_gene: TRBD1
v_gene: TRBV15
CDR3aa: CATSGRGTGLGPQHF
CDR3nt: TGTGCCACCAGCGGTCGAGGGACAGGCCTTGGGCCCCAGCATTTT

abundance: NA
j_gene: TRBJ1-1
d_gene: TRBD1
v_gene: TRBV19
CDR3aa: CASNLLDRGGTEAFF
CDR3nt: TGTGCCAGTAATCTCCTGGACAGGGGGGGCACTGAAGCTTTCTTT

abundance: NA
j_gene: TRBJ1-2
d_gene: TRBD1
v_gene: TRBV6-5
CDR3aa: CASSYWADRELPNYGYTF
CDR3nt: TGTGCCAGCAGTTACTGGGCGGACAGGGAGCTTCCTAACTATGGCTACACCTTC

abundance: NA
j_gene: TRBJ1-1
d_gene: NA
v_gene: TRBV4-2
CDR3aa: CASSQPTEPTEAFF
CDR3nt: TGTGCCAGCAGCCAACCGACGGAGCCCACTGAAGCTTTCTTT

abundance: few
j_gene: TRBJ2-5
d_gene: NA
v_gene: TRBV12-3/TRBV12-4
CDR3aa: CASVIRGAQETQYF
CDR3nt: TGTGCCAGCGTCATAAGGGGAGCCCAAGAGACCCAGTACTTC

abundance: few
j_gene: TRBJ2-5
d_gene: NA
v_gene: TRBV7-9
CDR3aa: CASSYEGNGETQYF
CDR3nt: TGTGCCAGCAGCTATGAGGGGAATGGAGAGACCCAGTACTTC

abundance: NA
j_gene: TRBJ2-2
d_gene: NA
v_gene: TRBV15
CDR3aa: CATSRTRNSGSGELFF
CDR3nt: TGTGCCACCAGCAGAACTCGAAATTCAGGGTCCGGGGAGCTGTTTTTT

abundance: NA
j_gene: TRBJ2-1
d_gene: TRBD1
v_gene: TRBV24-1
CDR3aa: CATSDPGQVGNEQFF
CDR3nt: TGTGCCACCAGTGACCCGGGACAGGTAGGCAATGAGCAGTTCTTC

abundance: few
j_gene: TRBJ2-1
d_gene: TRBD2
v_gene: TRBV5-6
CDR3aa: CASALRGAYNEQFF
CDR3nt: TGTGCCAGTGCTTTGCGGGGGGCCTACAATGAGCAGTTCTTC

abundance: NA
j_gene: TRBJ2-7
d_gene: TRBD1
v_gene: TRBV27
CDR3aa: CASSSDGTGVEQYF
CDR3nt: TGTGCCAGCAGTTCAGATGGGACAGGGGTGGAGCAGTACTTC

abundance: NA
j_gene: TRBJ2-3
d_gene: TRBD2
v_gene: TRBV3-1
CDR3aa: CASSLFSGGSTDTQYF
CDR3nt: TGTGCCAGCAGCCTCTTTAGCGGGGGGAGCACAGATACGCAGTATTTT

abundance: NA
j_gene: TRBJ1-1
d_gene: NA
v_gene: TRBV6-6
CDR3aa: CASSYVIRENTEAFF
CDR3nt: TGTGCCAGCAGTTACGTCATCAGGGAGAACACTGAAGCTTTCTTT

abundance: NA
j_gene: TRBJ1-5
d_gene: NA
v_gene: TRBV3-1
CDR3aa: CASSQGQQPQHF
CDR3nt: TGTGCCAGCAGCCAAGGACAGCAGCCCCAGCATTTT

abundance: few
j_gene: TRBJ2-7
d_gene: NA
v_gene: TRBV7-2
CDR3aa: CASSESVGISHEQYF
CDR3nt: TGTGCCAGCAGCGAGTCAGTTGGAATAAGCCACGAGCAGTACTTC

abundance: NA
j_gene: TRBJ1-1
d_gene: NA
v_gene: TRBV20-1
CDR3aa: CSARGVGTATEAFF
CDR3nt: TGCAGTGCTAGAGGGGTGGGGACGGCCACTGAAGCTTTCTTT

abundance: many
j_gene: TRBJ2-1
d_gene: TRBD2
v_gene: TRBV7-9
CDR3aa: CASSFGLAGVYEQFF
CDR3nt: TGTGCCAGCAGCTTCGGACTAGCGGGAGTATATGAGCAGTTCTTC

abundance: NA
j_gene: TRBJ1-2
d_gene: NA
v_gene: TRBV6-5
CDR3aa: CASSYSRTLIIYGYTF
CDR3nt: TGTGCCAGCAGTTACTCTAGAACACTGATAATCTATGGCTACACCTTC